The present TCR beta chain was sequenced within a study of CD8 T cells in Susac syndrome. With 3 bases removed from V and 5 bases from J, the gap between germline ends came to 8 bases. This CDR3 has 13 residues. When the RNA was reverse transcribed, random hexamers were used with an input of roughly 0.5 to 1 ug. The immunoSEQ assay covered 54 Vbeta and 13 Jbeta segments for CDR3. TCRdb recomputed calls from the immunoSEQ multiplex PCR reads with MiXCR, one row per CDR3 protein. Here the sample spans 250,000 or so distinct CDR3 sequences, just under 95% being singletons. The V call is TRBV12-3 or TRBV12-4, the J call TRBJ1-5; D call uncertain. The sequence derives from a human donor with multiple sclerosis. Sequences were obtained from CD4+ T cells from PBMCs. The CDR3 sequence: CASSFQSDQPQHF. The DNA for the CDR3 is TGTGCCAGCAGTTTTCAAAGTGATCAGCCCCAGCATTTT.